Shown below are 6 T cell receptor beta chains from a single sample sequenced in a study of CD8+ T cells in alopecia areata. The treatment denotes: oral pan-JAK inhibitor, 5-10 mg twice daily. Extraction of RNA preceded its reverse transcription into cDNA, which served as the sequencing template. Produced via immunoSEQ multiplex PCR; TCRdb's table is partial and in-frame only. The sample carries some 160,000 clones, less than 70% recorded once. The sample in question was CD4+ T cells sorted from blood, obtained at week 4, from a patient treated with tofacitinib. These receptors were collected from a human donor with alopecia areata.

The chain is built from TRBV29-1 and TRBJ1-4; no clear D gene. CDR1 and CDR2 from the germline V gene are SQVTM and ANQGSEA. This CDR3 spans 15 amino acids. The V gene lost 6 bases and the J gene lost 0 bases, with 14 bases spanning the gap. Written as DNA, the CDR3 is TGCAGCGTGGCAGTCCGGGTGACAACTAATGAAAAACTGTTTTTT. This gives the protein CSVAVRVTTNEKLFF.

The chain uses TRBV30 and TRBJ2-5; D might be TRBD1 (7 bases). This CDR3 has 14 residues. V lost 3 bases, J lost 5 bases, and 16 bases lay in between. CDR1 and CDR2 from the germline V gene are GTSNPN and SVGIG (reference sequence). The CDR3 DNA sequence: TGTGCCTGGAGGCGGCAGGGGGGTTCGGAGACCCAGTACTTC. Its translation is CAWRRQGGSETQYF.

V gene TRBV30 combines with J gene TRBJ1-5, with D possibly TRBD1 on 6 matching bases. The germline gives CDR1 GTSNPN, CDR2 SVGIG (reference sequence). CDR3 length equals 14 residues. The V gene lost 3 bases and the J gene lost 1 base, with 10 bases spanning the gap. Here the CDR3 reads CAWSEGHSNQPQHF. DNA for the CDR3: TGTGCCTGGAGCGAGGGACACAGCAATCAGCCCCAGCATTTT.

The chain recombines TRBV7-9 with TRBJ2-5; 8 nucleotides line up with TRBD2. Germline V gene data show CDR1 as SEHNR and CDR2 as FQNEAQ (reference sequence). The CDR3 length is 16 residues. V was pared by 2 bases and J by 3 bases, with 8 bases of the junction left unmatched. CDR3 protein: CASSLLGLDGEETQYF. The CDR3 nucleotides read TGTGCCAGCAGCTTATTGGGACTAGATGGGGAAGAGACCCAGTACTTC.

The V and J genes are TRBV29-1 and TRBJ1-4, with 9 nucleotides matching TRBD1. In germline, CDR1 is SQVTM, CDR2 ANQGSEA. This CDR3 comprises 13 residues. With 1 base clipped from V and 10 bases from J, the junction kept 4 bases outside the gene matches. This CDR3 is CSVEGTGVRKLFF. DNA of the CDR3: TGCAGCGTTGAAGGGACAGGGGTACGAAAACTGTTTTTT.

This clone appeared a single time. CDR3 DNA sequence: TGTGCCAGCGTTCTAAACACTGAAGCTTTCTTT. This sequence encodes CASVLNTEAFF. V usage is TRBV2 and J usage is TRBJ1-1; D unclear. This CDR3 has 11 amino acids. Trimming shortened V by 8 bases and J by 2 bases, and 6 bases separated the two germline ends. Germline V gene lookup returns CDR1 SNHLY and CDR2 FYNNEI.